A single sample is the source of the 19 T cell receptor beta chains below, sequenced in a study of T cells after yellow fever vaccination. TCRdb reprocessed the 5' RACE reads with MiXCR, giving one entry per CDR3 protein. This sample carries around 310,000 distinct CDR3 sequences, approximately 4% of them seen once, and the ten largest clones take 20% to 30%. The sequencing used PBMCs, collected 5 days after the yellow fever booster vaccination. The source of these receptors is a man between 18 and 35 years old who received the YFV17D yellow fever vaccine.

Only a few counts were recorded for this clonotype. The chain has TRBV4-3 and TRBJ1-2; D gene ambiguous. The V end was cut by 0 bases, the J end by 6 bases, with 8 bases between. CDR3 length equals 13 residues. The germline V gene has CDR1 LGHNA and CDR2 YSLEER. CDR3 protein: CASSQDRRNGYTF. CDR3 sequence (DNA): TGCGCCAGCAGCCAAGATCGCCGTAATGGCTACACCTTC.

The chain joins TRBV4-2 to TRBJ2-3; no reliable D call. V gave up 0 bases and J gave up 0 bases, with 13 bases separating them. Germline values: CDR1 LGHNA, CDR2 YNFKEQ. CDR3 length: 17 amino acids. In DNA, the CDR3 is TGTGCCAGCAGCCAAGATCTGAACGGGTATAGCACAGATACGCAGTATTTT. As protein: CASSQDLNGYSTDTQYF.

This clonotype was seen more than once but under ten times. This chain connects TRBV6-6 to TRBJ1-1, with a possible D match to TRBD1 (5 bases). V lost 7 bases, J lost 7 bases, and 13 bases lay in between. CDR3 size: 12 residues. Germline-derived CDR1 and CDR2 are MNHNY and SVGAGI (reference sequence). CDR3 amino acids: CASTSSGSEAFF. The CDR3 bases are TGTGCCAGCACCTCTTCAGGGAGTGAAGCTTTCTTT.

The V and J genes are TRBV20-1 and TRBJ2-2, with D perhaps matching TRBD1 or TRBD2 (5 bases each). Trimming stripped 2 bases from V and 5 bases from J, with 15 bases between. Germline CDR1 is DFQATT and CDR2 is SNEGSKA (reference sequence). This CDR3 has 15 amino acids. CDR3 sequence reads: CSARILSGLTGELFF. The CDR3 DNA follows: TGCAGTGCTAGAATCCTTTCGGGGCTTACCGGGGAGCTGTTTTTT.

This clonotype was seen more than once but under ten times. The chain carries TRBV20-1 and TRBJ2-3; the D is unclear. Germline lookup yields CDR1 DFQATT and CDR2 SNEGSKA (reference sequence). Trimming took off 6 bases at V and 6 bases at J, with 10 bases between the two ends. The CDR3 contains 11 residues. The CDR3 loop reads CSATVSDTQYF. The CDR3 DNA follows: TGCAGTGCCACAGTGTCGGATACGCAGTATTTT.

This clonotype was counted between two and nine times. This sequence joins TRBV6-5 and TRBJ1-1; possible D gene TRBD1, 5 bases. Trimming took off 0 bases at V and 12 bases at J, with 14 bases between the two ends. Germline-derived CDR1 and CDR2 are MNHEY and SVGAGI. This CDR3 is built from 13 residues. In DNA, the CDR3 is TGTGCCAGCAGTTACTCTCAGACAGCCGGGACTTTCTTT. This gives the protein CASSYSQTAGTFF.

The rearrangement links TRBV20-1 to TRBJ2-7, with D unclear. The V and J ends lost 0 bases and 5 bases respectively, with 11 bases between them. CDR3 length equals 13 residues. Germline CDR1 and CDR2: DFQATT and SNEGSKA (reference sequence). The CDR3 coding sequence is TGCAGTGCTAGAGACTTACTATGGCACGAGCAGTACTTC. This translates into CSARDLLWHEQYF.

This clonotype was seen more than once but under ten times. The chain combines TRBV4-3 with TRBJ2-3; tentatively, D is TRBD2 (7 bases). Deletions cut 1 base from V and 4 bases from J, with 15 bases between. CDR1 is LGHNA, CDR2 YSLEER, per germline. The CDR3 consists of 16 residues. CDR3 sequence (DNA): TGCGCCAGCAGCCAAGGGAGGGGGGGACCGGCAGATACGCAGTATTTT. Amino acid sequence: CASSQGRGGPADTQYF.

This clonotype was observed at least ten times. V is TRBV7-2 and J is TRBJ2-3, with D uncertain. The germline V and J ends were trimmed by 2 bases and 4 bases, with 13 bases remaining between them. This CDR3 contains 15 residues. CDR1 SGHTA and CDR2 FQGNSA come from the germline V gene. The CDR3 sequence: CASSLNLIMADTQYF. The CDR3 coding sequence is TGTGCCAGCAGCTTAAACCTTATCATGGCAGATACGCAGTATTTT.

This clonotype was detected ten times or more. This chain joins TRBV7-3 and TRBJ1-2; TRBD1 matches 8 bases. Unmatched junction bases numbered 3, after V lost 1 base and J lost 8 bases. Germline CDR1 SGHTA, CDR2 FQGTGA. CDR3 length: 13 amino acids. This chain's CDR3 is CASSLIQGAGYTF. Here the CDR3 DNA reads TGTGCCAGCAGCTTAATTCAGGGGGCAGGCTACACCTTC.

V and J are TRBV27 and TRBJ2-7; D is ambiguous. This CDR3 contains 13 residues. Germline V gene sequence: CDR1 MNHEY, CDR2 SMNVEV (reference sequence). Trimming shortened V by 2 bases and J by 3 bases, and 8 bases separated the two germline ends. The CDR3 nucleotides read TGTGCCAGCAGTTTAGCCGTAAACTACGAGCAGTACTTC. This translates into CASSLAVNYEQYF.

This clonotype was seen a few times. The rearrangement links TRBV6-6 to TRBJ2-5; TRBD1 matches at 10 bases. Germline loops: CDR1 MNHNY, CDR2 SVGAGI (reference sequence). The ends lost 6 bases at V and 6 bases at J; junction bases unmatched: 10. The CDR3 runs 15 residues. CDR3 nucleotide sequence: TGTGCCAGCAGATACCCCGGGACAGGGGAACAGACCCAGTACTTC. Amino acids: CASRYPGTGEQTQYF.

There are a few counts of this clonotype. The genes are TRBV19 and TRBJ1-6; D unclear. Trimming pared 1 base from V and 8 bases from J, leaving 9 bases between. The CDR3 length is 14 residues. Germline V gives CDR1 LNHDA, CDR2 SQIVND (reference sequence). CDR3 nucleotides: TGTGCCAGTAGTATAGCCCCCGGCGATTCACCCCTCCACTTT. Translation gives CASSIAPGDSPLHF.

This clonotype has a count of ten or more. The chain carries TRBV25-1 and TRBJ2-7, with D possibly being TRBD2 (6 bases). Germline CDR1 MGHDK, CDR2 SYGVNS. The CDR3 runs 12 residues. Trimming took 8 bases from V and 2 from J, leaving 10 bases between them. The CDR3 DNA reads TGTGCCAGCCGGGACTCGACCTACGAGCAGTACGTC. Encoded protein: CASRDSTYEQYV.

V usage is TRBV7-2 and J usage is TRBJ1-1; 8 bases are a match to TRBD1. Germline lookup yields CDR1 SGHTA and CDR2 FQGNSA. With 5 bases clipped from V and 8 bases from J, the junction kept 4 bases outside the gene matches. The CDR3 has 12 residues. The CDR3 sequence: CASSDHRGEAFF. CDR3 bases: TGTGCCAGCAGCGATCACAGGGGGGAAGCTTTCTTT.

The V call is TRBV6-1, the J call TRBJ1-1, with D uncertain. The CDR3 has 14 residues. Germline CDR1 is MNHNS and CDR2 is SASEGT. The germline V and J ends were trimmed by 0 bases and 4 bases, with 9 bases remaining between them. For the CDR3, the DNA is TGTGCCAGCAGTGAAGCTGACGCCGGCACTGAAGCTTTCTTT. Translated: CASSEADAGTEAFF.

The V call is TRBV4-2, the J call TRBJ2-1; 7 bases line up with TRBD2. Germline V gives CDR1 LGHNA, CDR2 YNFKEQ. The CDR3 totals 12 residues. With 3 bases clipped from V and 13 bases from J, the junction kept 6 bases outside the gene matches. The CDR3 DNA reads as TGTGCCAGCAGCCATGAGGGCGGGGGTCAGTTCTTC. Translating it yields CASSHEGGGQFF.

This clonotype was seen more than once but under ten times. V gene TRBV5-4 combines with J gene TRBJ1-2; 9 nucleotides agree with TRBD1. Germline lookup yields CDR1 SGHNT and CDR2 YYREEE (reference sequence). J gave up 3 bases and V 4 bases, and 7 bases lay outside the gene matches. This CDR3 is built from 15 residues. The DNA of the CDR3 is TGTGCCAGCAGCCCGAGGACAGGGGATGACTATGGCTACACCTTC. This translates into CASSPRTGDDYGYTF.

This clonotype was observed a handful of times. This chain uses TRBV6-2 or TRBV6-3 with TRBJ1-1; TRBD1 might be the D (6 bases). The V end lost 6 bases, the J end lost 1 base, and 18 bases lay between the germline ends. CDR1 and CDR2 from the germline V gene are MNHEY and SVGEGT. The CDR3 has 16 amino acids. The CDR3 sequence: CASRLIPGQRNTEAFF. DNA for the CDR3: TGTGCCAGCAGACTCATCCCGGGACAAAGGAACACTGAAGCTTTCTTT.